The 27 T cell receptor beta chains listed next were all sequenced from one sample in a study of T cells in tuberculosis. Profiled with immunoSEQ multiplex PCR; TCRdb holds only in-frame clones, not every one. Of 20,000 to 25,000 clones in the sample, around 97% were seen once. The specimen was PBMCs. The receptors here all came from a donor between 10 and 35 years old with latent tuberculosis or without tuberculosis infection.

DNA of the CDR3: TGTGCCACCAGCAGCGGGGGGGCCCAGGGCGGGGAGCTGTTTTTT. This sequence encodes CATSSGGAQGGELFF. The V and J genes are TRBV15 and TRBJ2-2, with 8 bases fitting TRBD2. Germline assignment: CDR1 LNHNV and CDR2 YYDKDF (reference sequence). V gave up 3 bases and J gave up 7 bases; unmatched junction bases: 7. The CDR3 contains 15 residues.

This clone was observed a single time. The chain has TRBV5-1 and TRBJ2-3, with 8 bases that match TRBD2. From germline, CDR1 is SGHRS and CDR2 YFSETQ. Trimming cost V 1 base and J 4 bases; bases outside gene matches: 2. CDR3 length equals 14 residues. The CDR3 DNA sequence: TGCGCCAGCAGCTTGATACTAGCGGCAGATACGCAGTATTTT. Translated, it gives CASSLILAADTQYF. The entire variable domain, with the rest obtained from reference TRBV5-1 and TRBJ2-3, is as follows: KAGVTQTPRYLIKTRGQQVTLSCSPISGHRSVSWYQQTPGQGLQFLFEYFSETQRNKGNFPGRFSGRQFSNSRSEMNVSTLELGDSALYLCASSLILAADTQYFGPGTRLTVL.

J is TRBJ2-5 and V is TRBV27; D remains ambiguous. Looked up from germline, CDR1 is MNHEY and CDR2 is SMNVEV (reference sequence). This CDR3 comprises 13 residues. V was trimmed by 2 bases and J by 6 bases, leaving 10 bases between them. CDR3 DNA sequence: TGTGCCAGCAGTTTAACGTCAGGAAAGACCCAGTACTTC. Amino acids: CASSLTSGKTQYF.

This rearrangement joins TRBV7-6 to TRBJ2-5; D gene ambiguous. The CDR3 loop spans 12 amino acids. V lost 5 bases and J lost 7, with 11 bases in between. Germline lookup yields CDR1 SGHVS and CDR2 FNYEAQ. DNA for the CDR3: TGTGCCAGCAGCCGGGTCGTTTGGACCCAGTACTTC. Translated: CASSRVVWTQYF. Looking up the rest from reference TRBV7-6 and TRBJ2-5 gives the full variable domain: GAGVSQSPRYKVTKRGQDVALRCDPISGHVSLYWYRQALGQGPEFLTYFNYEAQQDKSGLPNDRFSAERPEGSISTLTIQRTEQRDSAMYRCASSRVVWTQYFGPGTRLLVL.

This chain joins TRBV6-6 and TRBJ2-7; tentatively, D is TRBD2 (7 bases). CDR1 MNHNY and CDR2 SVGAGI come from the germline V gene (reference sequence). V lost 1 base, J lost 6 bases, and 16 bases lay in between. This CDR3 has 15 amino acids. The CDR3 sequence: CASSYLTGGGTEQYF. CDR3 bases: TGTGCCAGCAGTTACTTGACAGGCGGGGGCACCGAGCAGTACTTC.

The J gene is TRBJ1-6, the V gene TRBV5-6; D is possibly TRBD1 (6 bases). CDR1 SGHDT and CDR2 YYEEEE come from the germline V gene. Trimming cost V 3 bases and J 8 bases, with 12 bases left between them. The CDR3 sequence is 14 residues long. In DNA, the CDR3 is TGTGCCAGCAGCTCAATTACAGGGTATTCACCCCTCCACTTT. Amino acid sequence: CASSSITGYSPLHF.

V and J are TRBV5-1 and TRBJ1-2; TRBD1 is a possible D gene (5 bases). V was clipped by 5 bases and J by 0 bases, with 14 bases between them. The CDR3 contains 15 residues. Germline CDR1 SGHRS, CDR2 YFSETQ. CDR3 sequence reads: CASRGDRDPNYGYTF. CDR3 nucleotide sequence: TGCGCCAGCAGGGGCGACAGAGATCCTAACTATGGCTACACCTTC.

The rearrangement joins TRBV9 to TRBJ1-6; D is possibly TRBD1 (5 bases). This CDR3 is built from 14 residues. V lost 3 bases and J 7 bases, leaving 11 bases between the germline ends. The germline V gene encodes CDR1 SGDLS and CDR2 YYNGEE. DNA of the CDR3: TGTGCCAGCAGCGCAAGGGAGGGGAATTCACCCCTCCACTTT. Amino acid sequence: CASSAREGNSPLHF.

Only one count was recorded for this clone. The chain carries TRBV19 and TRBJ1-5; 9 positions agree with TRBD1. The CDR3 runs 15 residues. Germline CDR1 is LNHDA and CDR2 is SQIVND (reference sequence). Losses at the gene ends were 7 bases for V and 3 bases for J; bases not matched to a gene: 7. The CDR3 region is CASTAGTGNNQPQHF. DNA of the CDR3: TGTGCCAGTACCGCCGGGACAGGGAACAATCAGCCCCAGCATTTT.

The V and J genes are TRBV7-9 and TRBJ1-1; D gene uncertain. The CDR3 totals 13 residues. Between the trimmed V and J ends, which lost 2 bases and 6 bases, there was a span of 10 bases. CDR1 is SEHNR, CDR2 FQNEAQ, per germline (reference sequence). The CDR3 bases are TGTGCCAGCAGCTTACCCACAAACCCTGAAGCTTTCTTT. This encodes CASSLPTNPEAFF. The whole variable domain, remainder taken from reference TRBV7-9 and TRBJ1-1, is DTGVSQNPRHKITKRGQNVTFRCDPISEHNRLYWYRQTLGQGPEFLTYFQNEAQLEKSRLLSDRFSAERPKGSFSTLEIQRTEQGDSAMYLCASSLPTNPEAFFGQGTRLTVV.

This chain links TRBV4-1 with TRBJ1-2; TRBD1 matches 10 bases. The germline V gene has CDR1 MGHRA and CDR2 YSYEKL. The CDR3 extends over 16 amino acids. J lost 8 bases, V lost 1 base, and 10 bases had no gene match. CDR3 coding DNA: TGCGCCAGCAGCCAAGTGGGGGGACAGGGGACTGGAGGCTACACCTTC. Translation: CASSQVGGQGTGGYTF.

This clone is a singleton in its sample. The chain combines TRBV11-3 with TRBJ2-3; D might be TRBD2 (6 bases). This CDR3 has 14 residues. The germline V and J ends were trimmed by 8 bases and 4 bases, with 16 bases remaining between them. Looked up from germline, CDR1 is SGHNT and CDR2 is YENEEA. As DNA, the CDR3 is TGTGCCAGCTCTCGGGGGTATCGAGCAGATACGCAGTATTTT. Residues: CASSRGYRADTQYF.

The J gene is TRBJ1-1, the V gene TRBV27; 8 bases agree with TRBD1. Germline assignment: CDR1 MNHEY and CDR2 SMNVEV (reference sequence). CDR3 length: 15 residues. J was trimmed by 4 bases and V by 4 bases; bases with no gene match: 8. CDR3 DNA: TGTGCCAGCAGTTGGACAGGGTTACGGGGCACTGAAGCTTTCTTT. Translating gives CASSWTGLRGTEAFF.

The rearrangement uses TRBV27 and TRBJ2-7, with TRBD1 matching over 8 bases. This CDR3 region has 14 residues. Germline V gene lookup returns CDR1 MNHEY and CDR2 SMNVEV (reference sequence). Trimming took 0 bases from V and 3 from J; bases not matched to a gene: 1. The CDR3 sequence: CASSLSTGGYEQYF. CDR3 DNA: TGTGCCAGCAGTTTATCTACAGGGGGCTACGAGCAGTACTTC.

V usage is TRBV18 and J usage is TRBJ2-5, with TRBD1 as a possible D gene (5 bases). V was shortened by 4 bases and J by 5 bases, with 14 bases between the two germline ends. The CDR3 covers 14 residues. CDR1 is KGHSH and CDR2 is LQKENI in the germline V gene. The CDR3 loop is CASSQRKGWETQYF. The CDR3 DNA reads TGTGCCAGCTCACAACGCAAGGGGTGGGAGACCCAGTACTTC.

This chain links TRBV7-8 with TRBJ1-1, with 8 bases matching TRBD1. The CDR3 is 14 residues long. Germline CDR1 SGHVS, CDR2 FQNEAQ. J lost 4 bases, V lost 1 base, and 2 bases had no gene match. The CDR3 region is CASSLDRGVTEAFF. The CDR3 coding sequence is TGTGCCAGCAGCTTAGACAGGGGGGTCACTGAAGCTTTCTTT.

The V and J genes are TRBV5-4 and TRBJ1-1; TRBD1 matches at 8 bases. The CDR3 consists of 16 residues. Trimming removed 4 bases from V and 0 bases from J; junction bases left unmatched: 8. From germline, CDR1 is SGHNT and CDR2 YYREEE (reference sequence). The CDR3 region has the DNA TGTGCCAGCAGCAATGGGACAGGCCGCATGAACACTGAAGCTTTCTTT. It codes for CASSNGTGRMNTEAFF. Variable domain in full (rest from reference TRBV5-4 and TRBJ1-1): ETGVTQSPTHLIKTRGQQVTLRCSSQSGHNTVSWYQQALGQGPQFIFQYYREEENGRGNFPPRFSGLQFPNYSSELNVNALELDDSALYLCASSNGTGRMNTEAFFGQGTRLTVV.

The J gene is TRBJ2-1, the V gene TRBV4-3; TRBD1 might be the D (6 bases). In germline, CDR1 is LGHNA, CDR2 YSLEER. CDR3 length: 15 amino acids. V was clipped by 4 bases and J by 3 bases, with 13 bases between them. The CDR3 coding sequence is TGCGCCAGCAGCCTGTCGTACAGGGACTACAATGAGCAGTTCTTC. This encodes CASSLSYRDYNEQFF.

The rearrangement uses TRBV9 and TRBJ1-1, with 9 positions matching TRBD1. CDR3 size: 16 residues. Unmatched junction bases numbered 7, after V lost 3 bases and J lost 1 base. The V gene's germline CDR1 is SGDLS and CDR2 YYNGEE. CDR3 protein: CASSAGQGLGNTEAFF. The DNA for the CDR3 is TGTGCCAGCAGCGCCGGACAGGGGTTAGGGAACACTGAAGCTTTCTTT.

J is TRBJ2-2 and V is TRBV29-1; 7 nucleotides line up with TRBD2. Looked up from germline, CDR1 is SQVTM and CDR2 is ANQGSEA. V was pared by 4 bases and J by 6 bases, with 8 bases of the junction left unmatched. The CDR3 loop spans 14 amino acids. For the CDR3, the DNA is TGCAGCGTTGTGAGGGGAGGGCTGGCCGGGGAGCTGTTTTTT. Translating gives CSVVRGGLAGELFF.

This chain joins TRBV5-8 and TRBJ1-6; 8 bases are a match to TRBD1. The CDR3 runs to 15 residues. Unmatched junction bases numbered 4, after V lost 0 bases and J lost 8 bases. Germline V CDR1 and CDR2: SGHTS, YDEGEE. The CDR3 here is CASSLEDRGYSPLHF. The CDR3 bases are TGTGCCAGCAGCTTGGAAGACAGGGGATATTCACCCCTCCACTTT.

This clone appeared a single time. The chain carries TRBV27 and TRBJ1-1; perhaps TRBD1 as D (5 bases). V was pared by 3 bases and J by 4 bases, with 12 bases between. CDR3 length equals 14 residues. Looked up from germline, CDR1 is MNHEY and CDR2 is SMNVEV (reference sequence). The CDR3 spells CASSLIGAVTEAFF. The DNA of the CDR3 is TGTGCCAGCAGTTTGATAGGGGCCGTCACTGAAGCTTTCTTT.

The chain recombines TRBV2 with TRBJ2-3; TRBD2 aligns across 11 bases. Germline V gives CDR1 SNHLY, CDR2 FYNNEI. The CDR3 loop spans 15 amino acids. V lost 5 bases and J lost 1; bases outside the gene matches: 2. The CDR3: CASSKTSGGTDTQYF. As DNA, the CDR3 is TGTGCCAGCAGTAAGACTAGCGGGGGCACAGATACGCAGTATTTT. The whole variable domain, filled in from reference TRBV2 and TRBJ2-3, reads EPEVTQTPSHQVTQMGQEVILRCVPISNHLYFYWYRQILGQKVEFLVSFYNNEISEKSEIFDDQFSVERPDGSNFTLKIRSTKLEDSAMYFCASSKTSGGTDTQYFGPGTRLTVL.

V usage is TRBV11-2 and J usage is TRBJ1-1, with D possibly matching TRBD1 (5 bases). The CDR3 loop spans 12 amino acids. Germline lookup yields CDR1 SGHAT and CDR2 FQNNGV. Trimming shortened V by 5 bases and J by 7 bases, and 11 bases separated the two germline ends. CDR3 sequence reads: CASSLAGGEAFF. In nucleotides, the CDR3 is TGTGCCAGCAGCCTAGCGGGGGGTGAAGCTTTCTTT.

The V gene is TRBV27, the J gene TRBJ2-1; 7 bases fit TRBD1. Germline CDR1 MNHEY, CDR2 SMNVEV (reference sequence). The CDR3 contains 16 residues. Trimming took 6 bases from V and 8 from J; bases not matched to a gene: 16. CDR3: CASSLAGTVPFYEQFF. The CDR3 nucleotides read TGTGCCAGCAGCCTCGCCGGGACAGTCCCGTTTTATGAGCAGTTCTTC.

The chain recombines TRBV7-2 with TRBJ1-1; tentatively, D is TRBD1 (6 bases). Germline-derived CDR1 and CDR2 are SGHTA and FQGNSA. Trimming removed 3 bases from V and 8 bases from J, with 13 bases in between. CDR3 length: 13 residues. The CDR3 loop is CASSFRGISEAFF. CDR3 sequence (DNA): TGTGCCAGCAGCTTTAGGGGGATTTCGGAAGCTTTCTTT.

The gene calls are TRBV27 and TRBJ2-1; TRBD2 matches 10 bases. This CDR3 is built from 14 residues. Germline CDR1 and CDR2: MNHEY and SMNVEV (reference sequence). J gave up 5 bases and V 7 bases, and 5 bases lay outside the gene matches. The CDR3 DNA reads TGTGCCAGCAAGAAAGGACTAGCGGACAATGAGCAGTTCTTC. Protein sequence: CASKKGLADNEQFF.